Listed here is a single T cell receptor (beta chain). This sample is part of a study of a mutant IDH1 vaccine in newly diagnosed glioma. Study at large: Among treated patients, about 62% were male and roughly 38% female, and mean age was about 40 years. Patients' prior therapy spanned radiotherapy, temozolomide, or both; most underwent both.

Using immunoSEQ multiplex PCR, the repertoire was profiled, and TCRdb retains in-frame clones only, with some absent. The repertoire consists of 75,000 to 100,000 clones, with roughly 87% occurring once and the leading ten covering about 5.1%. Documented time point: baseline, week 1 (first vaccination visit). Treatment denoted: pre-vaccination baseline after standard-of-care therapy. Tumors from donors were new WHO grade 3 or 4 IDH1-mutant astrocytomas with ATRX loss. V shed 4 bases and J shed 4 bases, with 19 bases lying between them. The CDR3 spans 16 residues. The V gene's germline CDR1 is SGHNT and CDR2 YYREEE (reference sequence).

This material consisted of PBMCs, taken from a glioma patient treated with radiotherapy, temozolomide or both. J is TRBJ2-3 and V is TRBV5-4; maybe TRBD2 (6 bases). This sequence originates from a man between 35 and 55 years old with glioma. Some clones in this sample may be carry-over from other donors' samples. The CDR3 spells CASSPLVWGGSDTQYF. CDR3 in DNA: TGTGCCAGCAGCCCCTTGGTGTGGGGAGGATCAGATACGCAGTATTTT.